A selection of T cell receptor beta chains follows, all from one sample in a study of blood T cell repertoires in COVID-19. Data came from immunoSEQ multiplex PCR; TCRdb stores just in-frame clones and leaves some out. The sample consists of hundreds of thousands of clones, roughly 87% of them appearing once. The sample comprised peripheral blood. These TCRs come from a woman between 45 and 65 years old who had recovered from COVID-19. CDR3s include the opening cysteine and the closing phenylalanine or tryptophan.

j_call v_call cdr3_aa
TRBJ1-2 TRBV5-4 CASSLNRGQNYGYTF
TRBJ2-1 TRBV29-1 CSVTAGQGLLEQFF
TRBJ1-5 TRBV4-2 CASSQGQGYQPQHF
TRBJ2-7 TRBV19 CASSPRDFLFKYF
TRBJ1-5 TRBV27 CASTPTGGNQPQHF
TRBJ1-6 TRBV5-1 CASRGTDNSPLHF
TRBJ1-4 TRBV15 CATSEAGPNEKLFF
TRBJ1-5 TRBV19 CASSTRQGNQPQHF
TRBJ2-1 TRBV4-2 CASSQVAGTSGRGEQFF
TRBJ2-2 TRBV27 CASSSLRQGKGTGELFF
TRBJ2-1 TRBV9 CASSVAPTGSYNEQFF
TRBJ1-1 TRBV2 CASSEETGFTEAFF
TRBJ1-2 TRBV25-1 CASSTRAQLSYGYTF
TRBJ1-2 TRBV18 CASSPDSAKGYTF
TRBJ2-2 TRBV29-1 CSVDSDGVHTGELFF
TRBJ2-1 TRBV7-2 CASSLATSGRSEYNEQFF
TRBJ2-5 TRBV27 CASRGGGGETQYF
TRBJ2-5 TRBV7-9 CASSLASGGHQETQYF
TRBJ2-3 TRBV7-2 CASSFESSGTSTDTQYF
TRBJ1-5 TRBV6-5 CASRIQEYSNQPQHF
TRBJ1-2 TRBV19 CASTPDRGKYYGYTF
TRBJ2-5 TRBV7-8 CASSWANQETQYF
TRBJ2-1 TRBV29-1 CSVEDLRFWGTSGTGEQFF
TRBJ1-2 TRBV10-3 CAISPGQGGSGYTF
TRBJ2-7 TRBV29-1 CSVRNIDEQYF
TRBJ2-7 TRBV2 CASSDPPGGPYEQYF
TRBJ1-1 TRBV6-5 CASSYSRTGTTEAFF
TRBJ1-4 TRBV4-3 CASSQFDSAAGGKEKLFF
TRBJ1-2 TRBV5-6 CASSLGGDGPYGYTF
TRBJ1-4 TRBV7-6 CASSTGTGEANEKLFF
TRBJ2-1 TRBV6-2/TRBV6-3 CASSYGAYLEQFF